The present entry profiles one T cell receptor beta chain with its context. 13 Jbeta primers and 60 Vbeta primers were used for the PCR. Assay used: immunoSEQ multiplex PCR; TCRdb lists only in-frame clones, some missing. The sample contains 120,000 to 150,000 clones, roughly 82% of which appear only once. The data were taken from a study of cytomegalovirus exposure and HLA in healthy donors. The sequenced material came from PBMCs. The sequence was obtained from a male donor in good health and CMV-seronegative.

As DNA, the CDR3 is TGTGCCAGCAGAATTAGCGGGGGTACCTACGAGCAGTACTTC. This codes for CASRISGGTYEQYF. The chain links TRBV7-2 to TRBJ2-5; 9 positions agree with TRBD2. The J call may be faulty, since TRBJ2-7 better matches the DNA end. Germline V CDR1 and CDR2: SGHTA, FQGNSA. The CDR3 spans 14 residues.